This T cell receptor (beta chain) was observed in a study of PD-L1 blockade in urothelial cancer. Study information: Blood was subjected to analysis at 3 weeks (second dose) and 6 weeks following treatment start.

CDR1 and CDR2 from the germline V gene are MNHEY and SVGAGI. The CDR3 spans 16 residues. V lost 0 bases to trimming and J lost 0 bases, with 10 bases between them. The method was immunoSEQ multiplex PCR; TCRdb's version includes in-frame clones alone and lacks a portion of them. The data show 70,000 to 75,000 clones, 80% to 85% seen once. Sequencing was performed on PBMCs, taken around atezolizumab (anti-PD-L1) treatment. The clonotype comes from a man between 65 and 85 years old with urothelial cancer. V gene TRBV6-5 combines with J gene TRBJ2-3, with D maybe TRBD2 (5 bases). CDR3 region: CASSYSSRGSTDTQYF. The CDR3 DNA follows: TGTGCCAGCAGTTACTCGAGTCGGGGTAGCACAGATACGCAGTATTTT.